This is a list of T cell receptor beta chains from one sample in a study of CD8+ T cells in alopecia areata. Some clones are missing from TCRdb's copy, which holds only in-frame ones; the method was immunoSEQ multiplex PCR. The sample has roughly 100,000 clones; less than 70% are singletons. Sequencing was carried out using CD4+ T cells sorted from blood. These receptor sequences come from a human donor in good health. Both conserved end residues are trimmed from each CDR3. Fields, in order: V gene, CDR3 protein.

V: TRBV6-1
CDR3: ASSESVMGGFQPQH

V: TRBV9
CDR3: ASSAGPGSKNIQY

V: TRBV7-9
CDR3: ASSLEAGEFQPQH

V: TRBV29-1
CDR3: SVEVKLTSRFSNEQF

V: TRBV29-1
CDR3: SVFRQGTDTQY

V: TRBV10-3
CDR3: AISGGGEAF

V: TRBV10-3
CDR3: AISESAGGPYEQY

V: TRBV5-1
CDR3: ASSDYRGSSYEQY

V: TRBV4-1
CDR3: ASSQTTGVDYGYT

V: TRBV5-4
CDR3: ASSREGTPGKNIQY

V: TRBV5-1
CDR3: ASSLGTNEKLF

V: TRBV29-1
CDR3: SVEFPSVETQY

V: TRBV29-1
CDR3: SVGQGGSSNQPQH

V: TRBV25-1
CDR3: ASSEPPGHLPMSYT

V: TRBV5-6
CDR3: ASTPAPGDTQY

V: TRBV29-1
CDR3: SVEEAVGQTSYNEQF

V: TRBV7-2
CDR3: ASSVLGGNQPQH

V: TRBV7-3
CDR3: ASSPGYSGANVLT

V: TRBV6-6
CDR3: ASSPPLGTTIYEQY

V: TRBV30
CDR3: AWSVGSNQPQH

V: TRBV7-8
CDR3: ASSPRGGASNQPQH

V: TRBV23-1
CDR3: ASRTPQGSPLH

V: TRBV11-2
CDR3: ASSRSGTAQY

V: TRBV29-1
CDR3: SDRTGGLTDTQY

V: TRBV29-1
CDR3: SGLRQEGTEAF

V: TRBV5-4
CDR3: ASSGTSGGAIGELF

V: TRBV30
CDR3: AWTRSGTGANVLT

V: TRBV20-1
CDR3: SARDLREQF

V: TRBV29-1
CDR3: SVATDPSNQPQH

V: TRBV29-1
CDR3: SPRDRGTPFYGYT

V: TRBV6-6
CDR3: ASSGTRGHYEQY

V: TRBV5-4
CDR3: ASSNIGQYNEQF

V: TRBV5-4
CDR3: ASSSTGTGDPYEQY

V: TRBV5-4
CDR3: ASSWGRASEAF

V: TRBV7-2
CDR3: ASSSQGGQGAFYEQY

V: TRBV2
CDR3: ASSEYGRGNQPQH

V: TRBV15
CDR3: ATSSVSGQWNSPLH